This is a list of T cell receptor beta chains from one sample in a study of blood T cell repertoires in COVID-19. Generated by immunoSEQ multiplex PCR, the TCRdb table keeps only in-frame clones and is missing some. The table has 230,000 or so clones, around 80% seen once. The specimen sequenced was peripheral blood. The origin of the receptors is a young man with active or convalescent COVID-19. CDR3s include the opening cysteine and the closing phenylalanine or tryptophan. The order of the fields is V gene, clone size, D gene, J gene, CDR3 DNA, CDR3 protein. D genes are given only for firm matches. Clone sizes are given selectively: once, few, many, or a class where the clone is expanded.

>TRBV30|-|TRBD2|TRBJ2-5
TGTGCCTGGAGTGTGCTAGCGGGAGGCCCTAGTGAGACCCAGTACTTC
CAWSVLAGGPSETQYF
>TRBV6-2/TRBV6-3|-|TRBD2|TRBJ2-1
TGTGCCAGCAGTTTACCCGGGACCTGGGGGGGCAATGAGCAGTTCTTC
CASSLPGTWGGNEQFF
>TRBV19|-|TRBD1|TRBJ1-2
TGTGCCAGTAGTATAGATCGGGGGACAGGTACGCTCTATGGCTACACCTTC
CASSIDRGTGTLYGYTF
>TRBV5-4|-|TRBD1|TRBJ2-7
TGTGCCAGCAGCGAAGGACAGGGGGGAGGGAGAGAGCAGTACTTC
CASSEGQGGGREQYF
>TRBV6-5|-|TRBD2|TRBJ2-7
TGTGCCAGCATTTATCGGGCTAGCGGAACCTACGAGCAGTACTTC
CASIYRASGTYEQYF
>TRBV28|few|-|TRBJ1-6
TGTGCCAGCAGCACGGACAGTTATAATTCACCCCTCCACTTT
CASSTDSYNSPLHF
>TRBV18|-|TRBD1|TRBJ1-2
TGTGCCAGCTCCCCGGGACAGGCCAACTATGGCTACACCTTC
CASSPGQANYGYTF
>TRBV6-5|-|-|TRBJ1-6
TGTGCCAGCAGTTACTTTCACGGGAATTCACCCCTCCACTTT
CASSYFHGNSPLHF
>TRBV7-9|-|TRBD2|TRBJ2-3
TGTGCCAGCAGCTTACTAGCGGGGGGGCTCGATACGCAGTATTTT
CASSLLAGGLDTQYF
>TRBV18|-|-|TRBJ2-1
TGTGCCAGCTCACCGCGACAGACCTACAATGAGCAGTTCTTC
CASSPRQTYNEQFF
>TRBV27|-|TRBD2|TRBJ2-1
TGTGCCAGCGCGAGGGGTACTAGCGGGAGGGGCAATGAGCAGTTCTTC
CASARGTSGRGNEQFF
>TRBV20-1|few|TRBD1|TRBJ2-7
TGCAGTGGGGCAGGGGGCGACGAGCAGTACTTC
CSGAGGDEQYF
>TRBV6-6|-|-|TRBJ1-1
TGTGCCAGCAGTTATGGCGGCTCGGTGGAAGCTTTCTTT
CASSYGGSVEAFF
>TRBV5-3|-|-|TRBJ1-2
TGTGCCAGAAGCTTGGAGCCAGGGTCTGCCTATGGCTACACCTTC
CARSLEPGSAYGYTF
>TRBV12-3/TRBV12-4|few|TRBD1|TRBJ1-1
TGTGCCAGCAGTTCAGGGGGAAACACTGAAGCTTTCTTT
CASSSGGNTEAFF
>TRBV19|few|TRBD1|TRBJ2-7
TGTGCCAGTAGTATTACCCCAGGGGGCAGGCGGAACGAGCAGTACTTC
CASSITPGGRRNEQYF
>TRBV6-5|-|-|TRBJ2-3
TGTGCCAGCGGCAGCGGCCCCACAGATACGCAGTATTTT
CASGSGPTDTQYF
>TRBV5-4|-|-|TRBJ1-3
TGTGCCAGCAGCTTGGACGCGGGGATCTCTGGAAACACCATATATTTT
CASSLDAGISGNTIYF